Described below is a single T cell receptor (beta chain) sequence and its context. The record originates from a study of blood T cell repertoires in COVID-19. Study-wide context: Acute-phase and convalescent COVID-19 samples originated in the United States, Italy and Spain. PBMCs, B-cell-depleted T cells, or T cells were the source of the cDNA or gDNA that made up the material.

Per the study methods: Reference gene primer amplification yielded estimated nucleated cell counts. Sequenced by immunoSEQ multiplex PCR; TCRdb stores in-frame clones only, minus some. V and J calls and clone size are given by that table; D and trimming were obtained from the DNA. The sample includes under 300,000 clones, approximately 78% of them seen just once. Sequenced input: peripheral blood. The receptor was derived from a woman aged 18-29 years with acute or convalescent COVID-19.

Here the CDR3 DNA reads TGTGCCAGCTCACCCGACAGGGCTAGCACAGATACGCAGTATTTT. Its protein product is CASSPDRASTDTQYF. The V call is TRBV18, the J call TRBJ2-3; TRBD1 agrees at 7 bases. Germline loops: CDR1 KGHSH, CDR2 LQKENI. The CDR3 is 15 amino acids. V shed 3 bases and J 0 bases; nucleotides not matched to a gene: 3. The full variable domain, completed using reference TRBV18 and TRBJ2-3, is NAGVMQNPRHLVRRRGQEARLRCSPMKGHSHVYWYRQLPEEGLKFMVYLQKENIIDESGMPKERFSAEFPKEGPSILRIQQVVRGDSAAYFCASSPDRASTDTQYFGPGTRLTVL.